Listed here are 22 T cell receptor beta chains from one sample, sequenced in a study of T cell changes during pregnancy in multiple sclerosis. Here immunoSEQ multiplex PCR was the method, and the copy in TCRdb shows in-frame clones only, minus some. There are about 99,000 clones in the sample; around nine tenths occur only once, and 0.93% lies in the top ten. The starting material was peripheral blood, obtained after pregnancy. These receptors came from a female donor with multiple sclerosis, enrolled in a pregnancy study.

V gene TRBV10-3 combines with J gene TRBJ1-1; a possible D gene is TRBD1 (5 bases). The CDR3 covers 13 residues. Trimming stripped 3 bases from V and 4 bases from J, with 9 bases between. In germline, CDR1 is ENHRY, CDR2 SYGVKD. The CDR3 nucleotides are TGTGCCATCAGTGACGGGGGGGTCACTGAAGCTTTCTTT. Its protein is CAISDGGVTEAFF.

The chain recombines TRBV6-6 with TRBJ2-7; 12 bases map to TRBD2. There are 13 residues in the CDR3. Germline CDR1 is MNHNY and CDR2 is SVGAGI (reference sequence). The ends lost 9 bases at V and 7 bases at J; junction bases unmatched: 7. CDR3 nucleotide sequence: TGTGCCAGTAGGACTAGCGGGAAAGGAGAGCAGTACTTC. Translated, it gives CASRTSGKGEQYF.

The CDR3 coding sequence is TGTGCCAGCAGTCCCTCGGTGAACTATGGCTACACCTTC. It specifies CASSPSVNYGYTF. The genes are TRBV9 and TRBJ1-2; D is ambiguous. CDR1 SGDLS and CDR2 YYNGEE come from the germline V gene. This CDR3 comprises 13 residues. Trimming took 5 bases from V and 2 from J, leaving 10 bases between them.

The chain combines TRBV27 with TRBJ2-7, with D possibly TRBD1 on 5 matching bases. The V and J ends lost 4 bases and 5 bases respectively, with 15 bases between them. The CDR3 spans 14 residues. Per the germline V gene, CDR1 is MNHEY and CDR2 is SMNVEV (reference sequence). CDR3 region: CASSSLWGLDEQYF. The CDR3 DNA is TGTGCCAGCAGTTCATTGTGGGGCCTGGACGAGCAGTACTTC.

This sequence joins TRBV6-6 and TRBJ1-5; D possibly corresponds to TRBD1 (6 bases). Trimming took off 0 bases at V and 7 bases at J, with 16 bases between the two ends. CDR3 size: 16 residues. Germline values: CDR1 MNHNY, CDR2 SVGAGI (reference sequence). The CDR3, as DNA: TGTGCCAGCAGTTACTCGACTACAGGGAGGGGGCAGCCCCAGCATTTT. Amino acids: CASSYSTTGRGQPQHF.

The chain couples TRBV5-1 to TRBJ1-2, with 9 bases aligning to TRBD1. Germline CDR1 and CDR2: SGHRS and YFSETQ. Trimming cost V 2 bases and J 4 bases; bases outside gene matches: 3. CDR3 length: 14 amino acids. The DNA of the CDR3 is TGCGCCAGCAGCTTTGTGACAGGGGGCTATGGCTACACCTTC. Amino acid sequence: CASSFVTGGYGYTF. The variable domain in full, with the rest retrieved from reference TRBV5-1 and TRBJ1-2, is KAGVTQTPRYLIKTRGQQVTLSCSPISGHRSVSWYQQTPGQGLQFLFEYFSETQRNKGNFPGRFSGRQFSNSRSEMNVSTLELGDSALYLCASSFVTGGYGYTFGSGTRLTVV.

This rearrangement joins TRBV28 to TRBJ2-3; the match to TRBD2 covers 7 bases. The CDR3 is 15 residues long. Germline V gene lookup returns CDR1 MDHEN and CDR2 SYDVKM. The V and J ends lost 7 bases and 3 bases, in that order; junction bases with no gene match: 10. CDR3 in amino acids: CASTSGTTITDTQYF. The DNA for the CDR3 is TGTGCCAGCACCTCCGGGACTACGATAACAGATACGCAGTATTTT.

V and J are TRBV9 and TRBJ2-1; D is possibly TRBD2 (6 bases). Trimming took 4 bases from V and 0 from J, leaving 14 bases between them. Germline-derived CDR1 and CDR2 are SGDLS and YYNGEE. The CDR3 sequence is 16 residues long. Here the CDR3 DNA reads TGTGCCAGCAGCCTGAGGGACTCAAGCTCCTACAATGAGCAGTTCTTC. The encoded protein is CASSLRDSSSYNEQFF.

This chain joins TRBV7-2 and TRBJ2-7; TRBD1 matches 10 bases. Per germline, CDR1 SGHTA and CDR2 FQGNSA. The CDR3 spans 15 residues. V lost 3 bases and J lost 0; bases outside the gene matches: 2. The CDR3 region has the DNA TGTGCCAGCAGCTTGGGACAGGGGACCTCCTACGAGCAGTACTTC. Protein: CASSLGQGTSYEQYF.

The rearrangement uses TRBV6-5 and TRBJ1-5, with D tentatively TRBD1 (6 bases). With 10 bases removed from V and 6 bases from J, the gap between germline ends came to 22 bases. CDR1 and CDR2 from the germline V gene are MNHEY and SVGAGI. CDR3 length: 15 amino acids. CDR3 residues: CATKIRGEGGQPQHF. The DNA for the CDR3 is TGTGCCACCAAGATCAGGGGCGAGGGTGGTCAGCCCCAGCATTTT.

The chain uses TRBV7-9 and TRBJ2-7; 8 bases are shared with TRBD2. With V trimmed by 8 bases and J by 4 bases, 4 bases remained unmatched. This CDR3 has 12 amino acids. Germline V gene lookup returns CDR1 SEHNR and CDR2 FQNEAQ (reference sequence). In DNA, the CDR3 is TGTGCCAGCGGACCGGGGGGGTACGAGCAGTACTTC. It yields the protein CASGPGGYEQYF.

This chain joins TRBV11-2 and TRBJ2-3; TRBD2 matches 9 bases. V lost 0 bases, J lost 6 bases, and 7 bases stayed unmatched. This CDR3 has 16 amino acids. CDR1 and CDR2 (germline): SGHAT, FQNNGV. CDR3 nucleotides: TGTGCCAGCAGCTTAGAACTAACTAGCGGGTTGGATACGCAGTATTTT. It is translated as CASSLELTSGLDTQYF.

This clone occurred a few times. The J gene is TRBJ1-2, the V gene TRBV5-5; D is ambiguous. The CDR3 runs 15 residues. Germline V gives CDR1 SGHKS, CDR2 YYEKEE (reference sequence). V lost 1 base to trimming and J lost 3 bases, with 13 bases between them. The CDR3 region has the DNA TGTGCCAGCAGCTTGACGAACGGGTTAGACTATGGCTACACCTTC. Residues: CASSLTNGLDYGYTF.

CDR3 amino acids: CASIVGGEQFF. The CDR3 DNA reads as TGTGCCAGCATCGTGGGGGGTGAGCAGTTCTTC. V gene TRBV28 combines with J gene TRBJ2-1, with a possible D match to TRBD2 (6 bases). The germline V gene encodes CDR1 MDHEN and CDR2 SYDVKM. Trimming took 7 bases from V and 9 from J, leaving 10 bases between them. The length of the CDR3 is 11 residues.

V is TRBV4-1 and J is TRBJ2-5, with a weak D call TRBD2 (6 bases). V gave up 2 bases and J gave up 2 bases, with 21 bases separating them. Germline CDR1 MGHRA, CDR2 YSYEKL. There are 18 residues in the CDR3. CDR3 sequence (DNA): TGCGCCAGCAGCCAACCCTCATTAGGCGGGACGGGACAAGAGACCCAGTACTTC. Protein product: CASSQPSLGGTGQETQYF.

The V and J genes are TRBV18 and TRBJ1-3, with TRBD1 identical over 10 bases. Germline lookup yields CDR1 KGHSH and CDR2 LQKENI. The V and J ends lost 2 bases and 0 bases, in that order; junction bases with no gene match: 4. There are 17 residues in the CDR3. The CDR3 loop reads CASSPMTGGFSGNTIYF. CDR3 nucleotide sequence: TGTGCCAGCTCACCAATGACAGGGGGCTTCTCTGGAAACACCATATATTTT.

The chain has TRBV5-1 and TRBJ2-3; 9 bases align to TRBD2. This CDR3 comprises 18 residues. CDR1 is SGHRS, CDR2 YFSETQ, per germline. The J segment lost 1 base and the V segment lost 1 base, leaving 10 bases of the junction unmatched. The CDR3 coding sequence is TGCGCCAGCAGCTTGTGGGCTAGCGGGGCTGGAGGCACAGATACGCAGTATTTT. Translation: CASSLWASGAGGTDTQYF.

The rearrangement uses TRBV5-1 and TRBJ1-1; possibly TRBD1 for D (5 bases). CDR3 size: 15 residues. Germline V CDR1 and CDR2: SGHRS, YFSETQ. V dropped 6 bases and J dropped 6 bases, with 21 bases sitting between them. CDR3 DNA: TGCGCCAGCACCCTGCGCATGGGGCCCCCCGCTGAAGCTTTCTTT. The encoded protein is CASTLRMGPPAEAFF.

The chain employs TRBV7-2 and TRBJ2-1; 10 bases line up with TRBD1. After removal of 5 bases from V and 6 bases from J, the junction contained 7 bases not matched to a gene. Germline V lookup: CDR1 SGHTA, CDR2 FQGNSA. The CDR3 sequence is 15 residues long. In DNA, the CDR3 is TGTGCCAGCAGCACCGCGGGGGACAGGGGCAATGAGCAGTTCTTC. Translation gives CASSTAGDRGNEQFF.

The genes are TRBV5-5 and TRBJ2-5; 15 bases are shared with TRBD2. This CDR3 is built from 18 residues. The V segment lost 3 bases and the J segment 5 bases; nucleotides outside the gene matches: 11. CDR1 is SGHKS and CDR2 is YYEKEE in the germline V gene (reference sequence). In nucleotides, the CDR3 is TGTGCCAGCAGCTCCATCGGACTAGCGGGGGGGCCGGGGGAGACCCAGTACTTC. Translation gives CASSSIGLAGGPGETQYF.

V and J are TRBV18 and TRBJ1-1; D is undetermined. The germline V and J ends were trimmed by 0 bases and 1 base, with 6 bases remaining between them. Germline V gene sequence: CDR1 KGHSH, CDR2 LQKENI. CDR3 size: 14 residues. The CDR3, as DNA: TGTGCCAGCTCACCACCGGCAGGGAACACTGAAGCTTTCTTT. Its translation is CASSPPAGNTEAFF.

J is TRBJ1-4 and V is TRBV5-1; 8 nucleotides line up with TRBD1. The length of the CDR3 is 15 residues. Germline trimming cut 1 base from V and 4 bases from J; bases unmatched to any gene: 3. In germline, CDR1 is SGHRS, CDR2 YFSETQ. The CDR3 loop is CASSLLTGVNEKLFF. The CDR3 DNA follows: TGCGCCAGCAGCTTGTTGACAGGGGTTAATGAAAAACTGTTTTTT.